Listed below are T cell receptor beta chains from one sample, sequenced in a study of blood T cell repertoires in COVID-19. TCRdb's table, derived via immunoSEQ multiplex PCR, lists solely in-frame clones and lacks some. The profile shows approximately 210,000 clones, 80% to 90% of them singletons. The sequenced sample was peripheral blood. Receptors were obtained from a young man with active or convalescent COVID-19. CDR3s include the opening cysteine and the closing phenylalanine or tryptophan. Each record gives: V gene, J gene, D gene, clone size, CDR3 protein, CDR3 DNA. The D gene is left open where the match is weak. Clone size appears in some rows only: once, few, many, or a class for an expanded clone.

V gene: TRBV13; J gene: TRBJ1-2; D gene: .; clone size: .; CDR3 protein: CASARSGGYGYTF; CDR3 DNA: TGTGCCAGCGCTAGATCCGGTGGCTATGGCTACACCTTC
V gene: TRBV6-2/TRBV6-3; J gene: TRBJ2-3; D gene: TRBD1; clone size: few; CDR3 protein: CASSFTGGLRADTQYF; CDR3 DNA: TGTGCCAGCAGTTTTACAGGGGGCCTTCGTGCAGATACGCAGTATTTT
V gene: TRBV12-5; J gene: TRBJ2-2; D gene: TRBD2; clone size: .; CDR3 protein: CASGLVPAGANTGELFF; CDR3 DNA: TGTGCTAGTGGTTTGGTACCGGCGGGGGCGAACACCGGGGAGCTGTTTTTT
V gene: TRBV6-5; J gene: TRBJ1-1; D gene: TRBD1; clone size: .; CDR3 protein: CASTGQLNTEAFF; CDR3 DNA: TGTGCCAGCACGGGACAGCTGAACACTGAAGCTTTCTTT
V gene: TRBV30; J gene: TRBJ2-3; D gene: .; clone size: .; CDR3 protein: CAWSTEATQYF; CDR3 DNA: TGTGCCTGGAGTACGGAGGCTACGCAGTATTTT
V gene: TRBV9; J gene: TRBJ2-7; D gene: TRBD2; clone size: .; CDR3 protein: CASSPLAGGFYEQYF; CDR3 DNA: TGTGCCAGCAGCCCCCTAGCGGGAGGTTTCTACGAGCAGTACTTC
V gene: TRBV7-2; J gene: TRBJ1-1; D gene: .; clone size: .; CDR3 protein: CASSLAGGNTEAFF; CDR3 DNA: TGTGCCAGCAGCTTAGCGGGGGGGAACACTGAAGCTTTCTTT
V gene: TRBV6-5; J gene: TRBJ1-6; D gene: .; clone size: .; CDR3 protein: CASSYSPGMESPLHF; CDR3 DNA: TGTGCCAGCAGTTACTCGCCGGGGATGGAATCACCCCTCCACTTT
V gene: TRBV9; J gene: TRBJ2-6; D gene: .; clone size: .; CDR3 protein: CATSAGGGANVLTF; CDR3 DNA: TGTGCCACCTCGGCGGGCGGAGGGGCCAACGTCCTGACTTTC
V gene: TRBV30; J gene: TRBJ2-3; D gene: TRBD2; clone size: .; CDR3 protein: CAWSRGLAGGEEYF; CDR3 DNA: TGTGCCTGGAGTCGCGGACTAGCGGGGGGTGAGGAGTATTTT
V gene: TRBV6-5; J gene: TRBJ1-4; D gene: .; clone size: once; CDR3 protein: CASSLTHEGEKLFF; CDR3 DNA: TGTGCCAGCAGTTTAACACACGAGGGAGAAAAACTGTTTTTT
V gene: TRBV9; J gene: TRBJ2-1; D gene: TRBD2; clone size: .; CDR3 protein: CASSVGALAGAGNEQFF; CDR3 DNA: TGTGCCAGCAGCGTAGGGGCACTAGCGGGGGCCGGAAATGAGCAGTTCTTC
V gene: TRBV28; J gene: TRBJ1-2; D gene: .; clone size: .; CDR3 protein: CASSRTGFYGYTF; CDR3 DNA: TGTGCCAGCAGTCGTACAGGGTTTTATGGCTACACCTTC
V gene: TRBV6-6; J gene: TRBJ1-4; D gene: TRBD1; clone size: .; CDR3 protein: CASSSWDSREKLFF; CDR3 DNA: TGTGCCAGCAGTTCCTGGGACAGTCGGGAAAAACTGTTTTTT
V gene: TRBV6-5; J gene: TRBJ1-1; D gene: .; clone size: .; CDR3 protein: CASSYLLGPAVGEAFF; CDR3 DNA: TGTGCCAGCAGTTACCTTCTAGGCCCGGCGGTGGGTGAAGCTTTCTTT
V gene: TRBV25-1; J gene: TRBJ2-1; D gene: TRBD2; clone size: .; CDR3 protein: CASSEPGGVYNEQFF; CDR3 DNA: TGTGCCAGCAGTGAACCGGGGGGTGTTTACAATGAGCAGTTCTTC
V gene: TRBV6-6; J gene: TRBJ2-1; D gene: .; clone size: .; CDR3 protein: CASSYPGRDNEQFF; CDR3 DNA: TGTGCCAGCAGTTACCCGGGAAGGGACAATGAGCAGTTCTTC
V gene: TRBV27; J gene: TRBJ2-7; D gene: .; clone size: once; CDR3 protein: CASSLFGGPTVYEQYF; CDR3 DNA: TGTGCCAGCAGTTTATTTGGGGGCCCCACGGTCTACGAGCAGTACTTC
V gene: TRBV5-6; J gene: TRBJ1-6; D gene: .; clone size: once; CDR3 protein: CASRWGVNIGSLHF; CDR3 DNA: TGTGCCAGCCGCTGGGGAGTTAATATTGGGTCCCTCCACTTT
V gene: TRBV19; J gene: TRBJ1-2; D gene: .; clone size: .; CDR3 protein: CASSTYAGDGYTF; CDR3 DNA: TGTGCCAGTAGTACCTACGCCGGGGATGGCTACACCTTC
V gene: TRBV20-1; J gene: TRBJ2-7; D gene: .; clone size: once; CDR3 protein: CSAYQGYEQYF; CDR3 DNA: TGCAGTGCGTATCAGGGATACGAGCAGTACTTC
V gene: TRBV28; J gene: TRBJ2-5; D gene: .; clone size: .; CDR3 protein: CASSSGQLETQYF; CDR3 DNA: TGTGCCAGCAGTTCTGGACAGCTGGAGACCCAGTACTTC
V gene: TRBV5-1; J gene: TRBJ1-5; D gene: TRBD1; clone size: .; CDR3 protein: CASSLQGGGPQHF; CDR3 DNA: TGCGCCAGCAGCCTACAGGGGGGCGGGCCCCAGCATTTT
V gene: TRBV20-1; J gene: TRBJ1-2; D gene: .; clone size: .; CDR3 protein: CTTRVGYGYTF; CDR3 DNA: TGCACAACCAGGGTCGGCTATGGCTACACCTTC
V gene: TRBV5-4; J gene: TRBJ2-3; D gene: .; clone size: .; CDR3 protein: CASRVTQGRTDTQYF; CDR3 DNA: TGTGCCAGCAGGGTGACACAGGGGAGGACAGATACGCAGTATTTT
V gene: TRBV28; J gene: TRBJ2-7; D gene: TRBD1; clone size: .; CDR3 protein: CASSWTGRTYEQYF; CDR3 DNA: TGTGCCAGCAGCTGGACAGGGCGGACCTACGAGCAGTACTTC
V gene: TRBV2; J gene: TRBJ1-5; D gene: TRBD1; clone size: .; CDR3 protein: CASSPARQGGNQPQHF; CDR3 DNA: TGTGCCAGCAGCCCCGCGAGACAGGGAGGCAATCAGCCCCAGCATTTT
V gene: TRBV18; J gene: TRBJ2-7; D gene: .; clone size: .; CDR3 protein: CASSPVRESYEQYF; CDR3 DNA: TGTGCCAGCTCACCGGTGCGCGAGTCCTACGAGCAGTACTTC
V gene: TRBV6-2/TRBV6-3; J gene: TRBJ2-7; D gene: .; clone size: .; CDR3 protein: CASSWDKLSYEQYF; CDR3 DNA: TGTGCCAGCAGTTGGGACAAGCTTTCCTACGAGCAGTACTTC
V gene: TRBV27; J gene: TRBJ2-3; D gene: .; clone size: .; CDR3 protein: CASSLSAFPRGDTQYF; CDR3 DNA: TGTGCCAGCAGTTTATCGGCGTTCCCTAGAGGAGATACGCAGTATTTT
V gene: TRBV15; J gene: TRBJ2-7; D gene: .; clone size: .; CDR3 protein: CATSGGLSYEQYF; CDR3 DNA: TGTGCCACCAGCGGGGGCCTATCCTACGAGCAGTACTTC
V gene: TRBV7-2; J gene: TRBJ1-5; D gene: .; clone size: .; CDR3 protein: CASSPTVGNQPQHF; CDR3 DNA: TGTGCCAGCAGTCCTACCGTGGGCAATCAGCCCCAGCATTTT
V gene: TRBV24-1; J gene: TRBJ1-5; D gene: TRBD1; clone size: .; CDR3 protein: CATRDRPSSSNQPQHF; CDR3 DNA: TGTGCCACCCGGGACAGGCCGTCCTCTAGCAATCAGCCCCAGCATTTT
V gene: TRBV3-1/TRBV3-2; J gene: TRBJ1-2; D gene: .; clone size: .; CDR3 protein: CASSPGVGYGYTF; CDR3 DNA: TGTGCCAGCAGCCCGGGGGTTGGTTATGGCTACACCTTC
V gene: TRBV12-3/TRBV12-4; J gene: TRBJ2-7; D gene: .; clone size: .; CDR3 protein: CASSFGHSYEQYF; CDR3 DNA: TGTGCCAGCAGTTTTGGACACTCCTACGAGCAGTACTTC
V gene: TRBV19; J gene: TRBJ2-1; D gene: TRBD2; clone size: .; CDR3 protein: CASSHSGGVYNEQFF; CDR3 DNA: TGTGCCAGTAGTCATAGCGGGGGGGTGTACAATGAGCAGTTCTTC
V gene: TRBV11-2; J gene: TRBJ2-1; D gene: .; clone size: .; CDR3 protein: CASSYSGEQFF; CDR3 DNA: TGTGCCAGCAGCTATAGCGGAGAGCAGTTCTTC
V gene: TRBV4-1; J gene: TRBJ1-6; D gene: .; clone size: .; CDR3 protein: CASSPDISGSPLHF; CDR3 DNA: TGCGCCAGCAGCCCGGACATTAGCGGATCACCCCTCCACTTT
V gene: TRBV30; J gene: TRBJ2-2; D gene: TRBD1; clone size: .; CDR3 protein: CAWNHRTGRTGELFF; CDR3 DNA: TGTGCCTGGAACCACCGGACAGGGAGAACCGGGGAGCTGTTTTTT
V gene: TRBV7-9; J gene: TRBJ2-1; D gene: TRBD2; clone size: .; CDR3 protein: CASSRSGSSYNEQFF; CDR3 DNA: TGTGCCAGCAGCCGGAGCGGGAGCTCCTACAATGAGCAGTTCTTC
V gene: TRBV6-5; J gene: TRBJ1-1; D gene: TRBD1; clone size: .; CDR3 protein: CASNRQGGTTEAFF; CDR3 DNA: TGTGCCAGCAATCGACAGGGGGGAACGACTGAAGCTTTCTTT
V gene: TRBV9; J gene: TRBJ1-4; D gene: .; clone size: .; CDR3 protein: CASSPREGVGPTNEKLFF; CDR3 DNA: TGTGCCAGCAGCCCCCGGGAGGGGGTAGGTCCAACTAATGAAAAACTGTTTTTT
V gene: TRBV6-5; J gene: TRBJ1-4; D gene: .; clone size: .; CDR3 protein: CASSYRGGVGEKLFF; CDR3 DNA: TGTGCCAGCAGTTACCGGGGTGGGGTTGGAGAAAAACTGTTTTTT
V gene: TRBV2; J gene: TRBJ1-1; D gene: TRBD1; clone size: .; CDR3 protein: CASRQGMYTEAFF; CDR3 DNA: TGTGCCAGCAGACAGGGGATGTACACTGAAGCTTTCTTT
V gene: TRBV5-4; J gene: TRBJ2-7; D gene: .; clone size: .; CDR3 protein: CASSLAGGSGKQYF; CDR3 DNA: TGTGCCAGCAGCTTGGCCGGGGGATCCGGGAAGCAGTACTTC
V gene: TRBV3-1/TRBV3-2; J gene: TRBJ2-1; D gene: TRBD2; clone size: .; CDR3 protein: CASSRFRGSSNEQFF; CDR3 DNA: TGTGCCAGCAGCCGATTTCGCGGGAGCTCCAATGAGCAGTTCTTC
V gene: TRBV18; J gene: TRBJ1-5; D gene: .; clone size: .; CDR3 protein: CASSQGQGQPQHF; CDR3 DNA: TGTGCCAGCTCACAGGGACAAGGTCAGCCCCAGCATTTT
V gene: TRBV18; J gene: TRBJ2-3; D gene: TRBD2; clone size: .; CDR3 protein: CASSGVQGGQTQYF; CDR3 DNA: TGTGCCAGCTCAGGCGTCCAGGGAGGGCAAACGCAGTATTTT
V gene: TRBV28; J gene: TRBJ2-5; D gene: TRBD1; clone size: .; CDR3 protein: CASSSGQKAGETQYF; CDR3 DNA: TGTGCCAGCAGTTCGGGACAGAAGGCGGGAGAGACCCAGTACTTC
V gene: TRBV27; J gene: TRBJ2-3; D gene: .; clone size: .; CDR3 protein: CASSWGDTDTQYF; CDR3 DNA: TGTGCCAGCAGTTGGGGGGACACAGATACGCAGTATTTT
V gene: TRBV18; J gene: TRBJ2-1; D gene: .; clone size: .; CDR3 protein: CASSPSYNEQFF; CDR3 DNA: TGTGCCAGCTCACCGAGTTACAATGAGCAGTTCTTC
V gene: TRBV20-1; J gene: TRBJ2-7; D gene: TRBD2; clone size: .; CDR3 protein: CSASTTAGGRYEQYF; CDR3 DNA: TGCAGTGCTAGTACGACAGCGGGGGGACGGTACGAGCAGTACTTC
V gene: TRBV4-1; J gene: TRBJ2-3; D gene: TRBD1; clone size: .; CDR3 protein: CASSIGSGTASTDTQYF; CDR3 DNA: TGCGCCAGCAGCATCGGATCGGGGACAGCTAGCACAGATACGCAGTATTTT
V gene: TRBV6-2/TRBV6-3; J gene: TRBJ1-1; D gene: TRBD1; clone size: .; CDR3 protein: CASSLGQVNTEAFF; CDR3 DNA: TGTGCCAGCAGCTTGGGACAGGTAAACACTGAAGCTTTCTTT
V gene: TRBV3-1/TRBV3-2; J gene: TRBJ2-3; D gene: .; clone size: .; CDR3 protein: CASSQDYTGSREDTQYF; CDR3 DNA: TGTGCCAGCAGCCAGGATTATACCGGGTCCCGGGAAGATACGCAGTATTTT
V gene: TRBV3-1/TRBV3-2; J gene: TRBJ1-5; D gene: TRBD1; clone size: .; CDR3 protein: CASSQGQSNQPQHF; CDR3 DNA: TGTGCCAGCAGCCAGGGACAGAGCAATCAGCCCCAGCATTTT
V gene: TRBV5-1; J gene: TRBJ2-1; D gene: TRBD2; clone size: .; CDR3 protein: CASSRLAEYNEQFF; CDR3 DNA: TGCGCCAGCAGCCGACTAGCGGAATACAATGAGCAGTTCTTC